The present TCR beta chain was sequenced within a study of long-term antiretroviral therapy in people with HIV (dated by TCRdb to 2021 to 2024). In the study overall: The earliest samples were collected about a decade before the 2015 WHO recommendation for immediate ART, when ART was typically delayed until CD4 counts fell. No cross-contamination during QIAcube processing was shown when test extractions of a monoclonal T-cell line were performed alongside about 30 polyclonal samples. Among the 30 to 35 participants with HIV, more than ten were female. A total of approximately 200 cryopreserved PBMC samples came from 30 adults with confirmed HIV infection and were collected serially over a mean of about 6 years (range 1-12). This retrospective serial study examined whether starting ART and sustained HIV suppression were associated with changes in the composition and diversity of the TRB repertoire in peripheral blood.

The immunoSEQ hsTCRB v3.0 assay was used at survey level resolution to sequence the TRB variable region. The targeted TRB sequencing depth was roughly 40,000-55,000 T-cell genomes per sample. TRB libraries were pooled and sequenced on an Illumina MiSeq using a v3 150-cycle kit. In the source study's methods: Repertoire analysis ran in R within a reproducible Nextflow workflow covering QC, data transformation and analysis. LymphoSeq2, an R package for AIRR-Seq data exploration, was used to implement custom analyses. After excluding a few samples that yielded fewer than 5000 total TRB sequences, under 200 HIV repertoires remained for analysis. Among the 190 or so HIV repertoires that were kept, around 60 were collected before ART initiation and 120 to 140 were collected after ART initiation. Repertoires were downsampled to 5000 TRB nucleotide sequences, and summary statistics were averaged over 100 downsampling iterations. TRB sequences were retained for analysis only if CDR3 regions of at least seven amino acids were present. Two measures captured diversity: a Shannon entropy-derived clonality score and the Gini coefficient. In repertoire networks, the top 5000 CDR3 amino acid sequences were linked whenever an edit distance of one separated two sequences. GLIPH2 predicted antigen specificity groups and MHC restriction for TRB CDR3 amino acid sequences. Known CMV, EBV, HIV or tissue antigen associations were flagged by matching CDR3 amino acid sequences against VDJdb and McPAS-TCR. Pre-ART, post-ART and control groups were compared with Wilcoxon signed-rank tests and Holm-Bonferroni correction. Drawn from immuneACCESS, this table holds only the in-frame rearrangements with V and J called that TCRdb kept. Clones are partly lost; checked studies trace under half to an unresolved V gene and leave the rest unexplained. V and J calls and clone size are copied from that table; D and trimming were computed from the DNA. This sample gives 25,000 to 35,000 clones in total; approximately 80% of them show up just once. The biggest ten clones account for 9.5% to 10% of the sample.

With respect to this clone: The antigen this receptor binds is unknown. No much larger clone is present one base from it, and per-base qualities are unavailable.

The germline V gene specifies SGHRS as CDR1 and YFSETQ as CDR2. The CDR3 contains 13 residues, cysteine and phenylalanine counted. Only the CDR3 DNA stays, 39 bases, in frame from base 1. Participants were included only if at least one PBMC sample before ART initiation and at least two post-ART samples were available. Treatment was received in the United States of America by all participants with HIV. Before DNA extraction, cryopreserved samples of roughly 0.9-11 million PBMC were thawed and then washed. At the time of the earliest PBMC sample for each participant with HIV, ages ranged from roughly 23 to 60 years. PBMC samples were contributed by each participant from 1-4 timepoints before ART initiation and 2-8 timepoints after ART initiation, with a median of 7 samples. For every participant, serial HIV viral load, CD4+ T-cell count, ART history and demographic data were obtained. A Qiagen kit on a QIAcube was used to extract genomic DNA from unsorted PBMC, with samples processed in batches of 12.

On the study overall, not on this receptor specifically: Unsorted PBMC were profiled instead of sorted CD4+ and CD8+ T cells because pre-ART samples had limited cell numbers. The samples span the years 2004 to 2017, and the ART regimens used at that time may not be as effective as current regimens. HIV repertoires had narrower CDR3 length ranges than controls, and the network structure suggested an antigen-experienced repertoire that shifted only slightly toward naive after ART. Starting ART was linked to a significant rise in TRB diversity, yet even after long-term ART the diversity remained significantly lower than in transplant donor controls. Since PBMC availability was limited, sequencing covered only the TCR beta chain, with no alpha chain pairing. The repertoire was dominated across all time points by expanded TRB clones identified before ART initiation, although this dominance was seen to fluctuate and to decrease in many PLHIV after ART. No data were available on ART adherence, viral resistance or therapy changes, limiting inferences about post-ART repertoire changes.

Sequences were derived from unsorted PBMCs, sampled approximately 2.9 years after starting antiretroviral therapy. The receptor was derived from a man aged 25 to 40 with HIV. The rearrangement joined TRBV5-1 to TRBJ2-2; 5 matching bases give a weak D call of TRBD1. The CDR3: CGCRVVGTGELFF. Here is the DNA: TGCGGATGCAGGGTAGTAGGGACCGGGGAGCTGTTTTTT.